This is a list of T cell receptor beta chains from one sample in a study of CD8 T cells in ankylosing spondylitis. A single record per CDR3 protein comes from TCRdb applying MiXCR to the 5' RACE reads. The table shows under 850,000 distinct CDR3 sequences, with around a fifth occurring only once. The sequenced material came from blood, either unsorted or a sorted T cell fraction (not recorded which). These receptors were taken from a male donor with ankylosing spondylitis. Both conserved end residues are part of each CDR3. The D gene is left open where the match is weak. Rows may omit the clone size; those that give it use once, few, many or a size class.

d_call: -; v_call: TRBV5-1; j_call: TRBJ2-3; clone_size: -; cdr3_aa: CASSLGGKTRTDTQYF; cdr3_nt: TGCGCCAGCAGCTTGGGCGGGAAAACACGCACAGATACGCAGTATTTT
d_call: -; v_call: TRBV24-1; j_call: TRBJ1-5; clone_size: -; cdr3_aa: CATSDPGRYSNQPQHF; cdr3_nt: TGTGCCACCAGTGATCCGGGACGGTATAGCAATCAGCCCCAGCATTTT
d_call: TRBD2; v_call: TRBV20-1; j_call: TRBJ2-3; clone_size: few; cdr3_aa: CSATGLAPTDTQYF; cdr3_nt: TGCAGTGCTACCGGACTAGCGCCGACAGATACGCAGTATTTT
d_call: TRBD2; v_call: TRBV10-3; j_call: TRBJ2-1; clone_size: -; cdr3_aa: CAISEVAGSYNEQFF; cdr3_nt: TGTGCCATCAGTGAGGTAGCGGGGAGCTACAATGAGCAGTTCTTC
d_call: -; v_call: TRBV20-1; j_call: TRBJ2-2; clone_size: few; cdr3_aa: CSARDRGRGTGELFF; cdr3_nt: TGCAGTGCTAGAGATCGTGGGAGAGGTACCGGGGAGCTGTTTTTT
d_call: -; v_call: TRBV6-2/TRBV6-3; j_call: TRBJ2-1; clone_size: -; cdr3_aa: CASSYSTTYNEQFF; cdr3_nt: TGTGCCAGCAGTTACTCCACGACCTACAATGAGCAGTTCTTC
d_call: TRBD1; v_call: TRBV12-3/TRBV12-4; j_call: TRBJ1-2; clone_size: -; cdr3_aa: CASTPDRAILGYTF; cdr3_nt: TGTGCCAGCACTCCGGACAGGGCAATTTTAGGCTACACCTTC
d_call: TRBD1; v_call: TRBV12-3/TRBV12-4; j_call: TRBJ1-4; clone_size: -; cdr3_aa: CASRLGDSQNEKLFF; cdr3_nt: TGTGCCAGCAGACTAGGGGACAGCCAAAATGAAAAACTGTTTTTT
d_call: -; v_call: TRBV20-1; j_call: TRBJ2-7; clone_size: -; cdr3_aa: CSAPREGYEQYF; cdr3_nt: TGCAGTGCTCCCCGTGAAGGGTACGAGCAGTACTTC
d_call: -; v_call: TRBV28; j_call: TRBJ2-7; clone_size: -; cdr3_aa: CASSLHSTGQYEQYF; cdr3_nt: TGTGCCAGCAGTCTCCATAGTACAGGGCAATACGAGCAGTACTTC
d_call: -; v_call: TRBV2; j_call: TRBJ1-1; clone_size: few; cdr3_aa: CASSEIQMNTEAFF; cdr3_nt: TGTGCCAGCAGTGAAATACAGATGAACACTGAAGCTTTCTTT
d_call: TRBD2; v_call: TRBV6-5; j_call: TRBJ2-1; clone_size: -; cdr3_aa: CASSYGGDNEQFF; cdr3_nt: TGTGCCAGCAGTTACGGGGGGGACAATGAGCAGTTCTTC
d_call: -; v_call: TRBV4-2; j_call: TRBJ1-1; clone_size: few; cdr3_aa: CASSQGKSINTEAFF; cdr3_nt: TGTGCCAGCAGCCAAGGAAAGAGCATTAACACTGAAGCTTTCTTT
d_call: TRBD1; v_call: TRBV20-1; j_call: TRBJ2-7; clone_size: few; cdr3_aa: CSARDIPGTGTNEQYF; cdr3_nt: TGCAGTGCTAGAGACATCCCCGGGACAGGGACCAACGAGCAGTACTTC
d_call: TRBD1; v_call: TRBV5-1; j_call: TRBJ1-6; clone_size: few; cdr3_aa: CASSTRQGDNSPLHF; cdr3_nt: TGCGCCAGCAGCACCAGACAGGGGGATAATTCACCCCTCCACTTT
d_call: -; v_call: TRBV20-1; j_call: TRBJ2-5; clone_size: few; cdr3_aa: CSARDRRAGGETQYF; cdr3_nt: TGCAGTGCTAGAGATCGGAGGGCAGGGGGAGAGACCCAGTACTTC
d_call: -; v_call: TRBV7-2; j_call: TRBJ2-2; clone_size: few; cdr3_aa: CASSSQPTVNTGELFF; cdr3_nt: TGTGCCAGCAGCTCCCAACCGACCGTAAACACCGGGGAGCTGTTTTTT
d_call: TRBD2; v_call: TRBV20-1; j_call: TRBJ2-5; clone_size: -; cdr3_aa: CSAKAGQETQYF; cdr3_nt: TGCAGTGCAAAAGCGGGGCAAGAGACCCAGTACTTC
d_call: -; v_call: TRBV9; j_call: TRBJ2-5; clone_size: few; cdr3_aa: CASSVGLQGRGETQYF; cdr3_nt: TGTGCCAGCAGCGTAGGTCTCCAGGGGCGGGGGGAGACCCAGTACTTC
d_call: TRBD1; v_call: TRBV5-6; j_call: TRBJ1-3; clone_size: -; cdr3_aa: CASSLESGQSGNTIYF; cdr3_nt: TGTGCCAGCAGCTTGGAGTCGGGACAGTCTGGAAACACCATATATTTT
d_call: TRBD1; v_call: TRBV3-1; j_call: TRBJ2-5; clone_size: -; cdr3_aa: CASSQVGGAETQYF; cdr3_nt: TGTGCCAGCAGCCAAGTAGGGGGCGCGGAGACCCAGTACTTC
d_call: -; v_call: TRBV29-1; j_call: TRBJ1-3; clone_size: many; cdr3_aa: CSGMDRSSGNTIYF; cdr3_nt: TGCAGCGGGATGGACCGCAGCTCTGGAAACACCATATATTTT
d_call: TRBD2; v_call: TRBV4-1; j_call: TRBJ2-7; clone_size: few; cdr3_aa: CASSPAPGTREQYF; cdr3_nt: TGCGCCAGCAGCCCAGCCCCCGGGACTAGGGAGCAGTACTTC
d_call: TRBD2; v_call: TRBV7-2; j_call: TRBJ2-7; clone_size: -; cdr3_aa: CASSLAGTSGGYEQYF; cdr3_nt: TGTGCCAGCAGCTTAGCTGGGACTAGCGGGGGGTACGAGCAGTACTTC
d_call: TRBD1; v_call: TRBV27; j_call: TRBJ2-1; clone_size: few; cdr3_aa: CASRLFGQDSLGGYNEQFF; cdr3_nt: TGTGCCAGCAGACTTTTCGGACAGGATTCCCTCGGTGGGTACAATGAGCAGTTCTTC
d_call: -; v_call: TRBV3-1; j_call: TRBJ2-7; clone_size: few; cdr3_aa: CASSQYGGRDYEQYF; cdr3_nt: TGTGCCAGCAGCCAGTACGGGGGCAGGGACTACGAGCAGTACTTC
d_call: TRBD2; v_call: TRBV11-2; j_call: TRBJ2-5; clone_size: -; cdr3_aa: CASSLVDTSGMGETQYF; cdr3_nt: TGTGCCAGCAGCTTAGTTGATACTAGCGGAATGGGAGAGACCCAGTACTTC
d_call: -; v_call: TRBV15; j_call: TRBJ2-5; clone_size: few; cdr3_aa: CATSRASGDGRETQYF; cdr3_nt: TGTGCCACCAGCAGAGCCTCGGGTGACGGGAGAGAGACCCAGTACTTC
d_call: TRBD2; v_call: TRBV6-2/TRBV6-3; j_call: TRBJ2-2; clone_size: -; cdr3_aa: CASRLAGVNTGELFF; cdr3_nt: TGTGCCAGCAGACTAGCGGGAGTGAACACCGGGGAGCTGTTTTTT
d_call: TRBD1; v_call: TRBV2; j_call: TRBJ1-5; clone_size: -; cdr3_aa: CASKGTGGNQPQHF; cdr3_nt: TGTGCCAGTAAAGGGACAGGGGGAAACCAGCCCCAGCATTTT
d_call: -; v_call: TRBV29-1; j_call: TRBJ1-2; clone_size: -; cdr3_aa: CSVVSSGDYGYTF; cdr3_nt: TGCAGCGTTGTCTCCAGTGGCGACTATGGCTACACCTTC
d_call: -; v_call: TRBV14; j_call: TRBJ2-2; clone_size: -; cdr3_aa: CASSINTAGPGELFF; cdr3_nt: TGTGCCAGCAGCATTAACACGGCGGGGCCCGGGGAGCTGTTTTTT
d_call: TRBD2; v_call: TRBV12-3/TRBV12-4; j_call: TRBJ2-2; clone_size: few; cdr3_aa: CASSPGLAGRTGELFF; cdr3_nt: TGTGCCAGCAGCCCGGGACTAGCGGGTCGGACCGGGGAGCTGTTTTTT
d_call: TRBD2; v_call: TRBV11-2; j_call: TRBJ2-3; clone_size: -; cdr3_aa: CASSLGAGGGVDTQYF; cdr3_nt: TGTGCCAGCAGCTTAGGAGCGGGGGGCGGGGTAGATACGCAGTATTTT
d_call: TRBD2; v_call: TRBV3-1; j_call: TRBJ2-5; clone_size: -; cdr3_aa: CASSQRMASGGEETQYF; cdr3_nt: TGTGCCAGCAGCCAAAGAATGGCTAGCGGGGGGGAAGAGACCCAGTACTTC
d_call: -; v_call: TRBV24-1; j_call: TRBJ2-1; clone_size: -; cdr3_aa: CATSDPLHNEQFF; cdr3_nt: TGTGCCACCAGTGACCCGCTCCACAATGAGCAGTTCTTC
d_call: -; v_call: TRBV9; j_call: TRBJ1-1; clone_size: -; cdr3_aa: CASSPTAQASEAFF; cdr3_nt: TGTGCCAGCAGCCCTACGGCGCAGGCAAGTGAAGCTTTCTTT
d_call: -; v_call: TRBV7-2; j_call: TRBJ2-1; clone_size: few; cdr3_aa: CASRDGSSYNEQFF; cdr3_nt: TGTGCCAGCAGGGACGGCAGCTCCTACAATGAGCAGTTCTTC
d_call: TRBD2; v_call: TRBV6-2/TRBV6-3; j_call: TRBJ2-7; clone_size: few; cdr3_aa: CASSYSIDPSRSGRWYEQYF; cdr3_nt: TGTGCCAGCAGTTACTCGATAGACCCGAGTAGGAGCGGGAGGTGGTACGAGCAGTACTTC
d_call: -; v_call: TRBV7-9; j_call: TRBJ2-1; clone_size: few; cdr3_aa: CASSLETEEFF; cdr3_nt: TGTGCCAGCAGCTTAGAGACTGAAGAGTTCTTC
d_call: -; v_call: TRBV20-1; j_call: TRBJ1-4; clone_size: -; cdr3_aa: CSALDEKLFF; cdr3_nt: TGCAGTGCCCTCGATGAAAAACTGTTTTTT
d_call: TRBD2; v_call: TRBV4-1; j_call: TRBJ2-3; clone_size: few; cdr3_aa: CASSQKLAAGGPPDTQYF; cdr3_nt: TGCGCCAGCAGCCAAAAGTTGGCAGCGGGGGGGCCCCCAGATACGCAGTATTTT